The table lists the clone carrying this T cell receptor beta chain with a few counts. This sample is part of a study of T cell responses to AZD1222 COVID-19 vaccine. Per the germline V gene, CDR1 is MDHEN and CDR2 is SYDVKM. V lost 3 bases, J lost 0 bases, and 2 bases stayed unmatched. The CDR3 has 17 residues. Data came from immunoSEQ multiplex PCR; TCRdb stores just in-frame clones and leaves some out. Among about 130,000 clones listed, roughly 85% were seen once. The sequencing here drew on peripheral blood, taken on day 0 of AZD1222 vaccination. The gene calls are TRBV28 and TRBJ2-3, with TRBD2 identical over 14 bases. This clonotype originated in an adult in good health. The CDR3 spells CASSLGLAGASTDTQYF. The CDR3 DNA is TGTGCCAGCAGTTTGGGACTAGCGGGGGCCAGCACAGATACGCAGTATTTT.